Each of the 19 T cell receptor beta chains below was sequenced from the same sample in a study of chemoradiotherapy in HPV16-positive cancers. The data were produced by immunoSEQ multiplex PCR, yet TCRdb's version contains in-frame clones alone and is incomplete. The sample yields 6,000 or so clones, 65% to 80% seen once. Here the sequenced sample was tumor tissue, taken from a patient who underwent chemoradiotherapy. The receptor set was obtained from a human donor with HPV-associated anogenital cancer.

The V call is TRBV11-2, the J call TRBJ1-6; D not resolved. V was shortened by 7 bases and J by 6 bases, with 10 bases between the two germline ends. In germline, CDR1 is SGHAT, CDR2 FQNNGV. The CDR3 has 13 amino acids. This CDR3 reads CASNRVRNSPLHF. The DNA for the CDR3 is TGTGCCAGCAACCGGGTTCGTAATTCACCCCTCCACTTT.

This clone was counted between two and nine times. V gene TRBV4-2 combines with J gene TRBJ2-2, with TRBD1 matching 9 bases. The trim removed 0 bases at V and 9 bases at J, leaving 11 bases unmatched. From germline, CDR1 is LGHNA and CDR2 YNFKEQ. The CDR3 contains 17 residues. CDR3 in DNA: TGTGCCAGCAGCCAAGATTCGGGACAGGGCGTCCCCCGGGAGCTGTTTTTT. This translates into CASSQDSGQGVPRELFF.

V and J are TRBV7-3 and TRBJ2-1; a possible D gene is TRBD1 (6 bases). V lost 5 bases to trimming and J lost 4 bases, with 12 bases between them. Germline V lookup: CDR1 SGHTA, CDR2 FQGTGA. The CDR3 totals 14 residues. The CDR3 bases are TGTGCCAGCAGCCCCGGGACACCTTACAATGAGCAGTTCTTC. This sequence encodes CASSPGTPYNEQFF.

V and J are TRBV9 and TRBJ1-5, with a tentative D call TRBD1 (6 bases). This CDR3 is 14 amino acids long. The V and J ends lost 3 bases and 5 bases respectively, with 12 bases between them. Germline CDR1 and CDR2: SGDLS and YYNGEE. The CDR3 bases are TGTGCCAGCAGCGCAGGGGATTCGGATCAGCCCCAGCATTTT. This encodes CASSAGDSDQPQHF.

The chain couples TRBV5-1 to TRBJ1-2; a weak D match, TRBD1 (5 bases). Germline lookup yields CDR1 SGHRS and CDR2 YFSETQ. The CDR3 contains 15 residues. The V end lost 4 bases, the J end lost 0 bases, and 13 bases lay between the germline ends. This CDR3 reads CASSPGTYANYGYTF. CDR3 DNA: TGCGCCAGCAGCCCGGGGACGTACGCTAACTATGGCTACACCTTC.

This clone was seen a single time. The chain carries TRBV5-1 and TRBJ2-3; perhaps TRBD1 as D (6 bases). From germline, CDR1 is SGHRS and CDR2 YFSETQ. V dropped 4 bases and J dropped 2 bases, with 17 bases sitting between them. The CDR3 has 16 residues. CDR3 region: CASSPWERGSTDTQYF. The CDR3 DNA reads TGCGCCAGCAGCCCCTGGGAGAGGGGGTCCACAGATACGCAGTATTTT. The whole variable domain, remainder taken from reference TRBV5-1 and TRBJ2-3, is KAGVTQTPRYLIKTRGQQVTLSCSPISGHRSVSWYQQTPGQGLQFLFEYFSETQRNKGNFPGRFSGRQFSNSRSEMNVSTLELGDSALYLCASSPWERGSTDTQYFGPGTRLTVL.

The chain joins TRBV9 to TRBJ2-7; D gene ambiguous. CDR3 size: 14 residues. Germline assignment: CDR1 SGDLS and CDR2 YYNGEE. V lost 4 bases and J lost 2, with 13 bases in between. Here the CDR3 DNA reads TGTGCCAGCAGCCCCCATGGTGGACCCTACGAGCAGTACTTC. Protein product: CASSPHGGPYEQYF. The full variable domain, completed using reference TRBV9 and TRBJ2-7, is DSGVTQTPKHLITATGQRVTLRCSPRSGDLSVYWYQQSLDQGLQFLIQYYNGEERAKGNILERFSAQQFPDLHSELNLSSLELGDSALYFCASSPHGGPYEQYFGPGTRLTVT.

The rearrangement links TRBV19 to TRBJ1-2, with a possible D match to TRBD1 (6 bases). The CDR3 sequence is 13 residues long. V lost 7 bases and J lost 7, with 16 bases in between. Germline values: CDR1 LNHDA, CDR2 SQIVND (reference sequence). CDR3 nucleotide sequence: TGTGCCAGTAATGACGCCAGGGGATTTGGCTACACCTTC. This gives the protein CASNDARGFGYTF. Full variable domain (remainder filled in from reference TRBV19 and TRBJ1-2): DGGITQSPKYLFRKEGQNVTLSCEQNLNHDAMYWYRQDPGQGLRLIYYSQIVNDFQKGDIAEGYSVSREKKESFPLTVTSAQKNPTAFYLCASNDARGFGYTFGSGTRLTVV.

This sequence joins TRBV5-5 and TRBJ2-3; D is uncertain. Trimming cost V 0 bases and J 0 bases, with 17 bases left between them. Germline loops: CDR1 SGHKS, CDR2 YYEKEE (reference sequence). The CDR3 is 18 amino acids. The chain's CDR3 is CASSLVVQFLQSTDTQYF. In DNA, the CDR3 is TGTGCCAGCAGCTTGGTGGTCCAGTTTCTTCAAAGCACAGATACGCAGTATTTT.

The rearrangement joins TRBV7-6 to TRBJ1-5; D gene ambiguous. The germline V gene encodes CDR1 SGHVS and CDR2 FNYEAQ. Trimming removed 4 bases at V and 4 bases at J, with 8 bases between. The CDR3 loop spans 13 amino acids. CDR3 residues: CASSYGRNQPQHF. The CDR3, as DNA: TGTGCCAGCAGCTATGGACGGAATCAGCCCCAGCATTTT.

The CDR3 coding sequence is TGTGCCACCAGCACCAGGGTGTCAGGCACTGAAGCTTTCTTT. Its protein product is CATSTRVSGTEAFF. The chain recombines TRBV15 with TRBJ1-1; D might be TRBD1 (5 bases). The CDR3 is made up of 14 amino acids. The germline V and J ends were trimmed by 4 bases and 4 bases, with 13 bases remaining between them. Germline V gives CDR1 LNHNV, CDR2 YYDKDF (reference sequence).

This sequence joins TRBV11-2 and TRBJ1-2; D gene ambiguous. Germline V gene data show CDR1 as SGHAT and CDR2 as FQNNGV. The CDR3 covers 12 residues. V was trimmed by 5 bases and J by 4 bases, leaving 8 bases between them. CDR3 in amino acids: CASSPLGYGYTF. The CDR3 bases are TGTGCCAGCAGCCCCCTTGGCTATGGCTACACCTTC.

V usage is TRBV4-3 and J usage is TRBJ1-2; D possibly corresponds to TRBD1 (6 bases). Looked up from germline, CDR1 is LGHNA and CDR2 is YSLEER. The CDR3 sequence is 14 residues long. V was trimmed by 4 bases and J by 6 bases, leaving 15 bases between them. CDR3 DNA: TGCGCCAGCAGCCCACAAACAGGGACCCATGGCTACACCTTC. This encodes CASSPQTGTHGYTF.

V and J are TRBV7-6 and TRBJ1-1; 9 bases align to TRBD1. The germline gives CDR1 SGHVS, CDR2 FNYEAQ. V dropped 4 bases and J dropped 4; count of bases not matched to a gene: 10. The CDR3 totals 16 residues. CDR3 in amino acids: CASSYYRETGGTEAFF. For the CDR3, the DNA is TGTGCCAGCAGCTATTACCGTGAGACAGGGGGCACTGAAGCTTTCTTT. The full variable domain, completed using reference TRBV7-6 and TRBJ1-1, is GAGVSQSPRYKVTKRGQDVALRCDPISGHVSLYWYRQALGQGPEFLTYFNYEAQQDKSGLPNDRFSAERPEGSISTLTIQRTEQRDSAMYRCASSYYRETGGTEAFFGQGTRLTVV.

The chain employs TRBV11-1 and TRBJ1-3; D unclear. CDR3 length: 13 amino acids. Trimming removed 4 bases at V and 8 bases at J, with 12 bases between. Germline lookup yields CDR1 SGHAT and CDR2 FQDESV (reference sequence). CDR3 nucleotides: TGTGCCAGCAGCTACGATTCCGGTGACACCATATATTTT. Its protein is CASSYDSGDTIYF.

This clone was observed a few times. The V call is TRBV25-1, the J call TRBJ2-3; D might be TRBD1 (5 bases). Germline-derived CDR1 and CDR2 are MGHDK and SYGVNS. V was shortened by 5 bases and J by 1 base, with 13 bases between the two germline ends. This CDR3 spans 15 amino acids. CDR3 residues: CASSRGIRGTDTQYF. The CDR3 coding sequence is TGTGCCAGCAGTAGGGGTATCCGAGGCACAGATACGCAGTATTTT.

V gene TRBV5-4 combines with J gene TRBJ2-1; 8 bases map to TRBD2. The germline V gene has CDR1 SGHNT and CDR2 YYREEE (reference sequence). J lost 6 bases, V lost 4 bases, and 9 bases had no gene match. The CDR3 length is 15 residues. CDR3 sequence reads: CASSRGGAVGNEQFF. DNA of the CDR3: TGTGCCAGCAGCCGGGGGGGGGCCGTGGGCAATGAGCAGTTCTTC.

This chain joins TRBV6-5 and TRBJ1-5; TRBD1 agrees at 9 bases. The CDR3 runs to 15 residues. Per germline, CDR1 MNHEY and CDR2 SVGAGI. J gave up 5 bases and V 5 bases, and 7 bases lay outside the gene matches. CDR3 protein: CASSTGTGFHQPQHF. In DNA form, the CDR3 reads TGTGCCAGCAGTACCGGGACAGGGTTTCATCAGCCCCAGCATTTT.

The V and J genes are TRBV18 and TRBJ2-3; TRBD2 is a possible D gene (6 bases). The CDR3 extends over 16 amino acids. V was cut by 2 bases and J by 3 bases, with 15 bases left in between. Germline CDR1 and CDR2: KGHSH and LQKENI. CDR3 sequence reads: CASSPSGGAITDTQYF. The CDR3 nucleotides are TGTGCCAGCTCACCAAGTGGCGGGGCGATTACAGATACGCAGTATTTT. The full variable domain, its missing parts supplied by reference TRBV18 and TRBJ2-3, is NAGVMQNPRHLVRRRGQEARLRCSPMKGHSHVYWYRQLPEEGLKFMVYLQKENIIDESGMPKERFSAEFPKEGPSILRIQQVVRGDSAAYFCASSPSGGAITDTQYFGPGTRLTVL.